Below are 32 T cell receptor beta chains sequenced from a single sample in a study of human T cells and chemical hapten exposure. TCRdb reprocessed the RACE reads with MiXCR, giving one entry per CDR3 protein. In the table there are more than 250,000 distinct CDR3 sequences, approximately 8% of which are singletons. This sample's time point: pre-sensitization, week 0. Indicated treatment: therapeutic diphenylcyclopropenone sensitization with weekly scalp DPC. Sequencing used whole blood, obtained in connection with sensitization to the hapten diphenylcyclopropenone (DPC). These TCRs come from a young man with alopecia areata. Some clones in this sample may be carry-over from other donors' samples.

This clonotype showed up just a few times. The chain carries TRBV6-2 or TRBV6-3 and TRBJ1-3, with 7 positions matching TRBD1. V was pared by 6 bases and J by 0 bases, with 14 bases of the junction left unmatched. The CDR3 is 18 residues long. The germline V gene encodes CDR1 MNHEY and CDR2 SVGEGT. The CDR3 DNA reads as TGTGCCAGCAGAAAACCCTACCGACAGGGCGACTCTGGAAACACCATATATTTT. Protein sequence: CASRKPYRQGDSGNTIYF.

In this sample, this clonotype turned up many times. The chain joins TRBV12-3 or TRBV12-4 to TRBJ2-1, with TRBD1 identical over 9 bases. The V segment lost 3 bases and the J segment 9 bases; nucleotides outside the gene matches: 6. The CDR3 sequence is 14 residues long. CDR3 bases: TGTGCCAGCAGTTTTGGGGACAGGGTCTTTGAGCAGTTCTTC. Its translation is CASSFGDRVFEQFF.

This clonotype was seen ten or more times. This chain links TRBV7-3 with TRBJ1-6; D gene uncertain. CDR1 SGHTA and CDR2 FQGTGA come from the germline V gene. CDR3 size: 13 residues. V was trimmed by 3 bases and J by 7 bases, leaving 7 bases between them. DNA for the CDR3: TGTGCCAGCAGCTTGTTAGGGAATTCACCCCTCCACTTT. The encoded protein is CASSLLGNSPLHF.

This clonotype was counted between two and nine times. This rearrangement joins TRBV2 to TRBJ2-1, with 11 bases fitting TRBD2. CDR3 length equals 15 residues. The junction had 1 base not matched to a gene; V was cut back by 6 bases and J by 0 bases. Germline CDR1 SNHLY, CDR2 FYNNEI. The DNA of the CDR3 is TGTGCCAGCAGACTAGCGGGGGACTCCTACAATGAGCAGTTCTTC. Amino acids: CASRLAGDSYNEQFF.

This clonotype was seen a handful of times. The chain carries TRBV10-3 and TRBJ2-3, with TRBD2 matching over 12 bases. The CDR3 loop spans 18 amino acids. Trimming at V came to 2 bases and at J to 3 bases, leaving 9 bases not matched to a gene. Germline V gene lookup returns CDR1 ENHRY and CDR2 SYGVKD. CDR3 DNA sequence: TGTGCCATCAGTGAGACTTTATGGACTAGCGGGGAAACAGATACGCAGTATTTT. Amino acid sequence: CAISETLWTSGETDTQYF.

CDR3 residues: CASSGGTGQGYYEQYF. As DNA, the CDR3 is TGTGCCAGCAGTGGAGGGACGGGACAGGGTTACTACGAGCAGTACTTC. V is TRBV12-3 or TRBV12-4 and J is TRBJ2-7; 9 bases match TRBD1. CDR3 length: 16 residues. The J segment lost 3 bases and the V segment lost 5 bases, leaving 11 bases of the junction unmatched.

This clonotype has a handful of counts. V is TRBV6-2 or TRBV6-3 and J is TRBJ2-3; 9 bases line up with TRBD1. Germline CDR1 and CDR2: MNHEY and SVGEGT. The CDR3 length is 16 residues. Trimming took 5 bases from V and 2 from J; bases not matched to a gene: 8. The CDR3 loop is CASSTTGGAFTDTQYF. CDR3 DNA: TGTGCCAGCAGTACCACAGGGGGCGCGTTCACAGATACGCAGTATTTT.

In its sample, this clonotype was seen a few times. DNA of the CDR3: TGCGCCAGCAGCCTCGACAGTACTAGCACAGATACGCAGTATTTT. Protein sequence: CASSLDSTSTDTQYF. The rearrangement joins TRBV5-1 to TRBJ2-3; possible D gene TRBD1, 5 bases. This CDR3 region has 15 residues. The V end lost 4 bases, the J end lost 0 bases, and 12 bases lay between the germline ends. Germline V gives CDR1 SGHRS, CDR2 YFSETQ.

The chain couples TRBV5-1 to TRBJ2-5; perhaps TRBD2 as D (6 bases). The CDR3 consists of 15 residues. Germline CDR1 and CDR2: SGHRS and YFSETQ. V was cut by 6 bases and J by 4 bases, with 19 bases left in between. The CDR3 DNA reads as TGCGCCAGCATCAGATCGGGGCAGGGAGGAGAGACCCAGTACTTC. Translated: CASIRSGQGGETQYF.

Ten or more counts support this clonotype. CDR3 nucleotide sequence: TGTGCCAGCAGTTTATTGGAGGGTAGTTACAATGAGCAGTTCTTC. As protein: CASSLLEGSYNEQFF. The V gene is TRBV28, the J gene TRBJ2-1; TRBD2 might be the D (6 bases). Germline CDR1 is MDHEN and CDR2 is SYDVKM. This CDR3 contains 15 residues. V was clipped by 1 base and J by 4 bases, with 11 bases between them.

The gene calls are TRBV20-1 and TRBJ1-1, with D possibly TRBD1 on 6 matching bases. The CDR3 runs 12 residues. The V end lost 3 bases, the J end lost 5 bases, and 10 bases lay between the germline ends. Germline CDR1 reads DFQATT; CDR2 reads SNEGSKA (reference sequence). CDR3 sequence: CSASPRGTEAFF. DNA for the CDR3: TGCAGTGCTAGTCCCAGGGGAACTGAAGCTTTCTTT.

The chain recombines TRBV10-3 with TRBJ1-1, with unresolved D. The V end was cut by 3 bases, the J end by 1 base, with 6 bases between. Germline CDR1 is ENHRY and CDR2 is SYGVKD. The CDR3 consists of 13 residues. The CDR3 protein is CAISDEGNTEAFF. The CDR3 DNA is TGTGCCATCAGTGACGAGGGGAACACTGAAGCTTTCTTT.

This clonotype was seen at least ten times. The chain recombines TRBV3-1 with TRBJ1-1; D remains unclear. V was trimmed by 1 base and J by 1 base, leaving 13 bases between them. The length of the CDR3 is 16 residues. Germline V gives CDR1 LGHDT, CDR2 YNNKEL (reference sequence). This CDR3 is CASSQVRPKRNTEAFF. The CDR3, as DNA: TGTGCCAGCAGCCAAGTGAGGCCGAAAAGGAACACTGAAGCTTTCTTT.

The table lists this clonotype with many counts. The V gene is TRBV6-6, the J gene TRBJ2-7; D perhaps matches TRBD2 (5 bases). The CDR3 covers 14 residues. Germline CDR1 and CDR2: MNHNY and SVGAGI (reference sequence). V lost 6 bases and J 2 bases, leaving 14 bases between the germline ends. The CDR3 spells CASSPTWEPYEQYF. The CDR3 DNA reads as TGTGCCAGCAGCCCGACCTGGGAGCCCTACGAGCAGTACTTC.

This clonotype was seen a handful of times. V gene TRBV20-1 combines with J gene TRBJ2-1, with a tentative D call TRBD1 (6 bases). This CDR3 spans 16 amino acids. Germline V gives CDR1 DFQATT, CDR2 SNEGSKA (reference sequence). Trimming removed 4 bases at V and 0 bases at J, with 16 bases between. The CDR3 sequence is CSANTGSLSSYNEQFF. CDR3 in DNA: TGCAGTGCTAACACAGGGTCCCTCAGCTCCTACAATGAGCAGTTCTTC.

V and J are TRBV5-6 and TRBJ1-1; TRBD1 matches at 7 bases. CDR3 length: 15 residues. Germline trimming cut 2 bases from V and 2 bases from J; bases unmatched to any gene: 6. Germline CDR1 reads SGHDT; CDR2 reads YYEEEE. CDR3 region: CASSFRDRDNTEAFF. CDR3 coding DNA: TGTGCCAGCAGCTTTAGGGACAGAGATAACACTGAAGCTTTCTTT. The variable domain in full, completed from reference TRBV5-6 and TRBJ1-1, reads DAGVTQSPTHLIKTRGQQVTLRCSPKSGHDTVSWYQQALGQGPQFIFQYYEEEERQRGNFPDRFSGHQFPNYSSELNVNALLLGDSALYLCASSFRDRDNTEAFFGQGTRLTVV.

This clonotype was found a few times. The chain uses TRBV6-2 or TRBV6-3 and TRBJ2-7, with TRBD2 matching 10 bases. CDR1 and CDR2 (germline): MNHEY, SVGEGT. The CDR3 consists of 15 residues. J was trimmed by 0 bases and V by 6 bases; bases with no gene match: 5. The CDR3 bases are TGTGCCAGCAGATATAGCGGGGGGCTCTCCTACGAGCAGTACTTC. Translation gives CASRYSGGLSYEQYF.

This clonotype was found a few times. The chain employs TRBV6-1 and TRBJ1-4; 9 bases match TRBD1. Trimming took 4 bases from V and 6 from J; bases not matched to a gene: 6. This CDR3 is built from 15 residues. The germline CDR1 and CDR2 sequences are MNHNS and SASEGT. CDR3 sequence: CASSGNTGGHEKLFF. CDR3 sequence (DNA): TGTGCCAGCAGTGGAAATACAGGGGGCCATGAAAAACTGTTTTTT.

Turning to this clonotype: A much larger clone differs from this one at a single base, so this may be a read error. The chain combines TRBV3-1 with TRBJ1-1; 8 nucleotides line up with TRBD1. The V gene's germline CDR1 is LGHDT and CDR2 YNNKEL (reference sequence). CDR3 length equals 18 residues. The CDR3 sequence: CANSQASRKDRAHTEAFF. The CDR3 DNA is TGTGCCAACAGCCAAGCTTCCCGAAAGGACAGGGCCCACACTGAAGCTTTCTTT. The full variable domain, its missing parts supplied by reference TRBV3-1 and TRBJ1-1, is DTAVSQTPKYLVTQMGNDKSIKCEQNLGHDTMYWYKQDSKKFLKIMFSYNNKELIINETVPNRFSPKSPDKAHLNLHINSLELGDSAVYFCANSQASRKDRAHTEAFFGQGTRLTVV.

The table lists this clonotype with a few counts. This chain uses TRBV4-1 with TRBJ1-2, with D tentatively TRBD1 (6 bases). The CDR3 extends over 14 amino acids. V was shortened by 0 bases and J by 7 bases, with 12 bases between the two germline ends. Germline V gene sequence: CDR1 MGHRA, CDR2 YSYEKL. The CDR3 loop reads CASSQDLGAGGYTF. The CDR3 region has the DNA TGCGCCAGCAGCCAAGATCTGGGGGCTGGTGGCTACACCTTC.

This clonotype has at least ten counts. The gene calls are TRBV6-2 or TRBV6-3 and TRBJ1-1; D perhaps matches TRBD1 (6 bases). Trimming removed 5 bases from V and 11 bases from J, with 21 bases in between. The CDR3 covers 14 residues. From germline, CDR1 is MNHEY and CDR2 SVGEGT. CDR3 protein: CASSQLRDTRFAFF. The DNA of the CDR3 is TGTGCCAGCAGTCAGCTCCGGGACACCCGTTTCGCTTTCTTT.

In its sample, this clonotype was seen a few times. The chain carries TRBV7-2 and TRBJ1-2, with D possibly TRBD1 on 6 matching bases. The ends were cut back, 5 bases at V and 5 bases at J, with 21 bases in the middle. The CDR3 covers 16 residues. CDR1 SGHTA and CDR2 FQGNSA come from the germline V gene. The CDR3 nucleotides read TGTGCCAGCAGCCCCGGGGGGGCAGGGCACGATTATGGCTACACCTTC. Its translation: CASSPGGAGHDYGYTF.

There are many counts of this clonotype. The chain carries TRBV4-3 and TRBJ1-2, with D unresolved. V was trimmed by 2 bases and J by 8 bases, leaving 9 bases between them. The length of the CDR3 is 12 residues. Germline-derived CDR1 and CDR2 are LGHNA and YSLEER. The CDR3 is CASSQRPNGYTF. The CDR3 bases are TGCGCCAGCAGCCAACGGCCGAACGGCTACACCTTC.

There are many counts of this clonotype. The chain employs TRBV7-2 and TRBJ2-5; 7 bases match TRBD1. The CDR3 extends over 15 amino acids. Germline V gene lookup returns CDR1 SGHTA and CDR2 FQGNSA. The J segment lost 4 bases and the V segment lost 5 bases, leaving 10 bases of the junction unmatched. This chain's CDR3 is CASSPRQGIAETQYF. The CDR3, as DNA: TGTGCCAGCAGCCCCAGACAGGGTATTGCAGAGACCCAGTACTTC.

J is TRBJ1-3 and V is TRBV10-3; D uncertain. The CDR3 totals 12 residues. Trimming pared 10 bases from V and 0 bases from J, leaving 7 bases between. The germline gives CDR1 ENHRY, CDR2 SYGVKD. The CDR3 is CATQRSGNTIYF. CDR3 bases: TGTGCCACTCAACGCTCTGGAAACACCATATATTTT.

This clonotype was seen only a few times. CDR3 loop: CASSQGRTLYSVDEQYF. In nucleotides, the CDR3 is TGTGCCAGCAGCCAAGGCAGGACCCTCTACTCAGTTGACGAGCAGTACTTC. This chain connects TRBV4-2 to TRBJ2-7; unclear D gene. Germline V CDR1 and CDR2: LGHNA, YNFKEQ. This CDR3 has 17 residues. Trimming removed 1 base from V and 5 bases from J, with 21 bases in between.

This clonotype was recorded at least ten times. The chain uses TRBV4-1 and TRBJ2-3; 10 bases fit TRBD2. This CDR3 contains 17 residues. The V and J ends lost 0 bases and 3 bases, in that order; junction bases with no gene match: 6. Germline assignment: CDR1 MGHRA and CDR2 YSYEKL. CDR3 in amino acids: CASSQELAGAGTDTQYF. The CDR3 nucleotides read TGCGCCAGCAGCCAAGAGCTAGCGGGGGCTGGAACAGATACGCAGTATTTT.

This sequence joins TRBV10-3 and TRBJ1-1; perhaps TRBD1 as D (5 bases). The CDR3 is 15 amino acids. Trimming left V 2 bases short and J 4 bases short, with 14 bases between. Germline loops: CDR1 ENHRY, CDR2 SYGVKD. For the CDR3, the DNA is TGTGCCATCAGTGAGACAGGACCCGGGGGCACTGAAGCTTTCTTT. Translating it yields CAISETGPGGTEAFF.

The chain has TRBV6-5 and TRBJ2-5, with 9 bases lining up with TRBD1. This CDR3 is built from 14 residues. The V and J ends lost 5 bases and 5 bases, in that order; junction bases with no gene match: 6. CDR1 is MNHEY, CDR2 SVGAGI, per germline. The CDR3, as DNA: TGTGCCAGCAGTGCGGAACAGGGGGCTGAGACCCAGTACTTC. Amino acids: CASSAEQGAETQYF.

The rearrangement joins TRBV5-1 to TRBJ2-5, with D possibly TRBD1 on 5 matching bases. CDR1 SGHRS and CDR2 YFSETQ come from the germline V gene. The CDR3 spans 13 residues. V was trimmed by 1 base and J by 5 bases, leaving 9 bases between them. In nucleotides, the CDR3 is TGCGCCAGCAGCTTGCTACAGGCCGAGACCCAGTACTTC. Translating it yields CASSLLQAETQYF.

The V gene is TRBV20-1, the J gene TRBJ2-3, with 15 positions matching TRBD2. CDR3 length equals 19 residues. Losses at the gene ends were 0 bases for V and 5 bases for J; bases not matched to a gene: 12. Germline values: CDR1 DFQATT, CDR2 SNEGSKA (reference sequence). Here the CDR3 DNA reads TGCAGTGCTAGAGACGCAACCGGGACTAGCGGGGGGAGTGGAGATACGCAGTATTTT. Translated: CSARDATGTSGGSGDTQYF.

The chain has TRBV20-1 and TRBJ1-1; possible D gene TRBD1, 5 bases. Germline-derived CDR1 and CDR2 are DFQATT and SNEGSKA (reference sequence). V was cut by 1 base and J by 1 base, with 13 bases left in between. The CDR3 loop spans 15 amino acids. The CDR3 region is CSARGLGAGNTEAFF. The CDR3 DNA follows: TGCAGTGCTAGAGGTTTAGGGGCAGGGAACACTGAAGCTTTCTTT.